Below are 2 T cell receptor beta chains sequenced from a single sample in a study of CD8 T cells in Susac syndrome. With random hexamers, about 0.45 to 1 ug RNA was reverse transcribed. TCRdb analysed the immunoSEQ multiplex PCR reads with MiXCR anew, one entry per CDR3 protein. The sample lists about 240,000 distinct CDR3 sequences; almost 97% were seen once. The specimen was CD4+ T cells from PBMCs. These receptors originate from a human donor with Susac syndrome.

The chain recombines TRBV14 with TRBJ2-4, with 8 bases lining up with TRBD2. CDR3 length equals 13 residues. The germline V gene encodes CDR1 SGHDN and CDR2 FVKESK. Trimming at V came to 4 bases and at J to 9 bases, leaving 5 bases not matched to a gene. CDR3 nucleotide sequence: TGTGCCAGCAGCCGAGCAGGACTAGCCATTCAGTACTTC. Amino acid sequence: CASSRAGLAIQYF.

The V and J genes are TRBV11-2 and TRBJ2-7; D not certain. This CDR3 has 12 amino acids. Germline V CDR1 and CDR2: SGHAT, FQNNGV. Trimming stripped 1 base from V and 5 bases from J, with 6 bases between. CDR3 coding DNA: TGTGCCAGCAGCTTAGTCCCAAACGAGCAGTACTTC. This sequence encodes CASSLVPNEQYF.